This T cell receptor (beta chain) was identified in a study of blood T cell repertoires in COVID-19. Turning to the study itself: Specimens from acute and convalescent COVID-19 originated in the United States, Italy and Spain. PBMCs, B-cell-depleted T cells, or T cells were the source of the cDNA or gDNA that made up the material.

This CDR3 has 15 amino acids. Trimming took off 0 bases at V and 3 bases at J, with 9 bases between the two ends. Looked up from germline, CDR1 is LNHNV and CDR2 is YYDKDF (reference sequence). Under the authors' procedure: Estimation of nucleated cell counts relied on the amplification of reference gene primers. Using immunoSEQ multiplex PCR, the repertoire was profiled, and TCRdb retains in-frame clones only, with some absent. From that table come the V and J calls and clone size; the DNA was used to work out D and trimming. The table has 200,000 to 250,000 clones, almost 90% seen once. The specimen was peripheral blood. The chain combines TRBV15 with TRBJ1-3, with D hard to call. The receptor was derived from a woman aged 60-75 years with acute or convalescent COVID-19. CDR3 loop: CATSRDGGSGNTIYF. CDR3 DNA sequence: TGTGCCACCAGCAGAGACGGAGGGAGTGGAAACACCATATATTTT.